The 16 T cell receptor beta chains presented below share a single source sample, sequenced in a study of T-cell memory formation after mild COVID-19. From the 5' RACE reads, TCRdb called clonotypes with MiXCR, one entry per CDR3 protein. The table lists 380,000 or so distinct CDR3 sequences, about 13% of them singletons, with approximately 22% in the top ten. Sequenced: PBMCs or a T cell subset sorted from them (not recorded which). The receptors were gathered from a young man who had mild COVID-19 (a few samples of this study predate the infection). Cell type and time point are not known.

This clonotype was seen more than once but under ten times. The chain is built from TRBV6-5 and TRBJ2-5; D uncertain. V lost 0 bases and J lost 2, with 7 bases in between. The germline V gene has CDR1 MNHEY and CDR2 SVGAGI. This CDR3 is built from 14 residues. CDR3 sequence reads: CASSYSTLQETQYF. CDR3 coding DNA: TGTGCCAGCAGTTACTCGACTCTTCAAGAGACCCAGTACTTC.

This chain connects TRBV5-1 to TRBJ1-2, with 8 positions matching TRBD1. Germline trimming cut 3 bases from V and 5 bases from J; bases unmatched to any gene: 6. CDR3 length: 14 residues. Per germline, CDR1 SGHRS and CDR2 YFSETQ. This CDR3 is CASSSDREGYGYTF. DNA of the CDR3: TGCGCCAGCAGCTCGGACAGGGAAGGGTATGGCTACACCTTC.

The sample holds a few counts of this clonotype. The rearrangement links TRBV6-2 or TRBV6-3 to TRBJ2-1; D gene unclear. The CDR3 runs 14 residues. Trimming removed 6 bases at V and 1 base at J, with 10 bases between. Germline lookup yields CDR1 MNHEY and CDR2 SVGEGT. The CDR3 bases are TGTGCCAGCAGACCCCGGGTTTCCTACAATGAGCAGTTCTTC. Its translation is CASRPRVSYNEQFF.

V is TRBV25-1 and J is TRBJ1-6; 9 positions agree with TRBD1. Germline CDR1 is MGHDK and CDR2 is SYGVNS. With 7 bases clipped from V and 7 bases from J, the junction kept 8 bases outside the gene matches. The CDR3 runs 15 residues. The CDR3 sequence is CASNRDRVRNSPLHF. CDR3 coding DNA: TGTGCCAGCAACCGGGACAGGGTGAGGAATTCACCCCTCCACTTT.

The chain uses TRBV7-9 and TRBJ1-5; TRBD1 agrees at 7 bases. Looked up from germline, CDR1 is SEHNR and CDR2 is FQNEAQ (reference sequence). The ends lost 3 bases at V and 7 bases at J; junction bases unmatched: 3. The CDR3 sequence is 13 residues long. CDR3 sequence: CASSLEGAQPQHF. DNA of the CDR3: TGTGCCAGCAGCTTGGAGGGGGCCCAGCCCCAGCATTTT.

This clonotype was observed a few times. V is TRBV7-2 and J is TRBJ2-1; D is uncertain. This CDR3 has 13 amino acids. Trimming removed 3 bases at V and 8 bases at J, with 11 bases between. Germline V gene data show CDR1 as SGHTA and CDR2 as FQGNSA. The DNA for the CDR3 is TGTGCCAGCAGCTTTCCCCTCGCCGATGAGCAGTTCTTC. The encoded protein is CASSFPLADEQFF.

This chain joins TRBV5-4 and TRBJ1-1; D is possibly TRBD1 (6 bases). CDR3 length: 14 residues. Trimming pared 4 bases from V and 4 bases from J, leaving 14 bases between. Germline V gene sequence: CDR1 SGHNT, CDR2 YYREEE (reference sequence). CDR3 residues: CASSPSTGLTEAFF. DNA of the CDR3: TGTGCCAGCAGCCCATCGACAGGCCTCACTGAAGCTTTCTTT.

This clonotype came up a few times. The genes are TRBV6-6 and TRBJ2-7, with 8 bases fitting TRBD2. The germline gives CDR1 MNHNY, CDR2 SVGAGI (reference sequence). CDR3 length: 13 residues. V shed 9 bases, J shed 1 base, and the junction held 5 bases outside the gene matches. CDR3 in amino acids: CASQGGGSYEQYV. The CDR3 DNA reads TGTGCCAGTCAGGGCGGGGGGTCCTACGAGCAGTACGTC.

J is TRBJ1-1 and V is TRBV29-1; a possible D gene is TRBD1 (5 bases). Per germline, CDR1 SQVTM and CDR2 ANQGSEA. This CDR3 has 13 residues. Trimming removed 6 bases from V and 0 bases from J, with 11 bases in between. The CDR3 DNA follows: TGCAGCGTGGCTGACAGTCTGAACACTGAAGCTTTCTTT. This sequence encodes CSVADSLNTEAFF.

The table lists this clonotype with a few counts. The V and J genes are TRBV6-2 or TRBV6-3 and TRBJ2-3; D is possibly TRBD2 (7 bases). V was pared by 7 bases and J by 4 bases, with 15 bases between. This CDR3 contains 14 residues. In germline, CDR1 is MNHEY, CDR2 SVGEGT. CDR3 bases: TGTGCCAGCACGGGGGGCCCCGCCGCAGATACGCAGTATTTT. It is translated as CASTGGPAADTQYF.

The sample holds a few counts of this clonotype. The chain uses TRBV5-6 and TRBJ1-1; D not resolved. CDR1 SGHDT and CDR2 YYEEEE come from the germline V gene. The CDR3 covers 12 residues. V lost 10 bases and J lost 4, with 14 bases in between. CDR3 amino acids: CALRPCSTEAFF. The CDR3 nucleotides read TGTGCCCTTCGACCCTGCTCCACTGAAGCTTTCTTT.

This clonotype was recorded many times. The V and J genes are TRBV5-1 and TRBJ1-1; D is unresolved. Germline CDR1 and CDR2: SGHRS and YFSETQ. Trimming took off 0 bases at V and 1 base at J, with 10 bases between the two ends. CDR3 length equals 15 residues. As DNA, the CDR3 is TGCGCCAGCAGCTTGGATCCGGGGAGGAACACTGAAGCTTTCTTT. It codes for CASSLDPGRNTEAFF.

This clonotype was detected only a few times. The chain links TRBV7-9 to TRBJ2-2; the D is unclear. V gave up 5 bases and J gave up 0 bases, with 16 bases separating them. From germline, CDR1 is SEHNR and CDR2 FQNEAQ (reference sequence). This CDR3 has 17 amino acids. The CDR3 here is CASSTAWRYANTGELFF. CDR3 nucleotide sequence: TGTGCCAGCAGCACCGCCTGGAGATACGCGAACACCGGGGAGCTGTTTTTT.

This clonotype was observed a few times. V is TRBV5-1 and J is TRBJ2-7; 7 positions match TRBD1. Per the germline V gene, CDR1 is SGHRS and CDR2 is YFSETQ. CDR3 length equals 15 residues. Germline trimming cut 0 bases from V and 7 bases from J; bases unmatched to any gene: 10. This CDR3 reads CASSLEGGGQAEQYV. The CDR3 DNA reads TGCGCCAGCAGCTTGGAAGGAGGAGGACAGGCGGAGCAGTACGTC.

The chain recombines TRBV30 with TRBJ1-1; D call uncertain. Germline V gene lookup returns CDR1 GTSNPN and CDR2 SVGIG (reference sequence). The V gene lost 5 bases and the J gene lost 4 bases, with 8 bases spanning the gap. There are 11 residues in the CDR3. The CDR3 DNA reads TGTGCCTGGGCGGAGAGCACTGAAGCTTTCTTT. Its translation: CAWAESTEAFF.

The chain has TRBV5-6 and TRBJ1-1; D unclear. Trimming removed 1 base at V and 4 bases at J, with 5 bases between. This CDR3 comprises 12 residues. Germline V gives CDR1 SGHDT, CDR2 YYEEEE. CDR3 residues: CASSLFATEAFF. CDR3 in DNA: TGTGCCAGCAGCTTGTTCGCCACTGAAGCTTTCTTT.